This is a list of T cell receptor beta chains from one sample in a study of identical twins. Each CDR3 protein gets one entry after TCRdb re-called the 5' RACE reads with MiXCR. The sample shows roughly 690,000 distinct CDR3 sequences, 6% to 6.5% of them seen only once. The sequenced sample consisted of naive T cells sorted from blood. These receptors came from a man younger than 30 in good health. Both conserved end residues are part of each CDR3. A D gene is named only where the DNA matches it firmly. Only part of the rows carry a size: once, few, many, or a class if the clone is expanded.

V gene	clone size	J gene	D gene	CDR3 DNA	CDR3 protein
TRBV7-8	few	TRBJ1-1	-	TGTGCCAGCAGCTTAGGGTCCCAGGGGCGCGAGCGCACTGAAGCTTTCTTT	CASSLGSQGRERTEAFF
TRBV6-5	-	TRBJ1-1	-	TGTGCCAGCAGTTACGGTCCAGGGTGGAGGGTGAACACTGAAGCTTTCTTT	CASSYGPGWRVNTEAFF
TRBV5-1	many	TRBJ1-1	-	TGCGCCAGCAGCTTGGAGGTCGGGATGAACACTGAAGCTTTCTTT	CASSLEVGMNTEAFF
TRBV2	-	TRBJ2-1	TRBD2	TGTGCCAGCAGTGAGCGGGGGGGACCACTAAATGAGCAGTTCTTC	CASSERGGPLNEQFF
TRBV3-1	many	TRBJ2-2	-	TGTGCCAGCAGCCAACCGTTCTCCACCGGGGAGCTGTTTTTT	CASSQPFSTGELFF
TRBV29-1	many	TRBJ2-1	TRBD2	TGCAGCGTTGCCCCTAGCGGGAGTATGGATGAGCAGTTCTTC	CSVAPSGSMDEQFF
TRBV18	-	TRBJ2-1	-	TGTGCCAGCTCACCATCCGCTAGGGATGAGCAGTTCTTC	CASSPSARDEQFF
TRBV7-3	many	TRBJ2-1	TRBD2	TGTGCCAGCAGCCGGCTAGCGGGGGACTACAATGAGCAGTTCTTC	CASSRLAGDYNEQFF
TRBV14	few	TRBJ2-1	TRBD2	TGTGCCAGCAGCCGCGGGACTAGCGGATTATACAATGAGCAGTTCTTC	CASSRGTSGLYNEQFF
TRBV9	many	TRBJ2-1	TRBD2	TGTGCCAGCAGCATGGGACTAGCGGCCACCTACAATGAGCAGTTCTTC	CASSMGLAATYNEQFF
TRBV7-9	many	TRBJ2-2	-	TGTGCCAGCAGCCAAGTTGTGGGACCAAAGAACACCGGGGAGCTGTTTTTT	CASSQVVGPKNTGELFF
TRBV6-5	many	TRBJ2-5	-	TGTGCCAGCAGTTACTCGACCTATCAAGAGACCCAGTACTTC	CASSYSTYQETQYF
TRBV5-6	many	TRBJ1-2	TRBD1	TGTGCCAGCAGCTTCGGGACAGTAATTGACTATGGCTACACCTTC	CASSFGTVIDYGYTF
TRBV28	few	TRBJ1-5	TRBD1	TGTGCCAGCAGTTTCCTAGGGACAGGGATAAGTCAGCCCCAGCATTTT	CASSFLGTGISQPQHF
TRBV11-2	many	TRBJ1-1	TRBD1	TGTGCCAGCAGCTTAGTACGACAGGGCACTGAAGCTTTCTTT	CASSLVRQGTEAFF
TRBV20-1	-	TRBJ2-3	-	TGCAGTGCTAGAGCGAGCCACACAGATACGCAGTATTTT	CSARASHTDTQYF
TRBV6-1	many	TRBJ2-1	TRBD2	TGTGCCAGCCGTGGGACACTAGCGGGAGGGTATGGTGAGCAGTTCTTC	CASRGTLAGGYGEQFF
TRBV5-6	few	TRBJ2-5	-	TGTGCCAGCAGCTCCCCTTCTAGGCAAGAGACCCAGTACTTC	CASSSPSRQETQYF
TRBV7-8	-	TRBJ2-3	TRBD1	TGTGCCAGCAGCTTCCCCGGGACAGGGGGCGAACCTTTTAGCACAGATACGCAGTATTTT	CASSFPGTGGEPFSTDTQYF
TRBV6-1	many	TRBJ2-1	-	TGTGCCAGCAGTGAAGCTGCGGACCCGCAGTTCTTC	CASSEAADPQFF
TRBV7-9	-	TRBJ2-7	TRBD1	TGTGCCAGCAGTACTCTAGGGACAGGGACCTACGAGCAGTACTTC	CASSTLGTGTYEQYF
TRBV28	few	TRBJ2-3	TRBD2	TGTGCCAGCATCCAAGGAGCGGGAGGGGATACGCAGTATTTT	CASIQGAGGDTQYF
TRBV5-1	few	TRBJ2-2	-	TGCGCCAGCAGCGCCCGGGAAGCGAACACCGGGGAGCTGTTTTTT	CASSAREANTGELFF
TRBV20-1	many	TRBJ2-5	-	TGCAGTGCGAGCGACACGGGAGAGACCCAGTACTTC	CSASDTGETQYF
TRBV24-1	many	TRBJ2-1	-	TGTGCCACCAGTACGAGGACCAGCTCCTACAATGAGCAGTTCTTC	CATSTRTSSYNEQFF
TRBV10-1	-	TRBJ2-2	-	TGCGCCAGCAGTGAGGGGGGCCCCGGGGAGCTGTTTTTT	CASSEGGPGELFF
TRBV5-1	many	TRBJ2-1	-	TGCGCCAGCAGCAGAGACGGTGAGCAGTTCTTC	CASSRDGEQFF
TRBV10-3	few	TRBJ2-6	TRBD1	TGTGCCATTGCGGGACAGGGAACTGGGGCCAACGTCCTGACTTTC	CAIAGQGTGANVLTF
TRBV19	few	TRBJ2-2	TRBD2	TGTGCCAGTAGCTTCCTAGCGGTCACCGGGGAGCTGTTTTTT	CASSFLAVTGELFF
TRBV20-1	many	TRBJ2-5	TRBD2	TGCAGTGCTAGCCCGGGACTAGCGGGAGGTACCCTAGGGACCCAGTACTTC	CSASPGLAGGTLGTQYF
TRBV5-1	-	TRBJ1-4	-	TGCGCCAGCAGCCCCCTAGGGCCCTCCTCACCGTCTAATGAAAAACTGTTTTTT	CASSPLGPSSPSNEKLFF
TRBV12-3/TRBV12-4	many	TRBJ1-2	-	TGTGCCAGCACCTGGCGGCACTATGGCTACACCTTC	CASTWRHYGYTF
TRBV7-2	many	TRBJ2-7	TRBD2	TGTGCCAGCAGCCTAGGGACTAGCTTCTACGAGCAGTACTTC	CASSLGTSFYEQYF
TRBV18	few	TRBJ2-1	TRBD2	TGTGCCAGCTCTCCCTATGGTAGCGGGGTCGACAATGAGCAGTTCTTC	CASSPYGSGVDNEQFF
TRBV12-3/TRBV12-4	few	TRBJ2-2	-	TGTGCCAGCAGTTACAGGGTGTTGGCCGGGGAGCTGTTTTTT	CASSYRVLAGELFF
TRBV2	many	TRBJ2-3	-	TGTGCCAGCTGCGGGGATACGCAGTATTTT	CASCGDTQYF
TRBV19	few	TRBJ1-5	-	TGTGCCAGTAGGTATGCAGCCTCTAATAGCAATCAGCCCCAGCATTTT	CASRYAASNSNQPQHF
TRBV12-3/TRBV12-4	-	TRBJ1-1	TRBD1	TGTGCCAGCAGAGGACAGGGGGTGAACACTGAAGCTTTCTTT	CASRGQGVNTEAFF
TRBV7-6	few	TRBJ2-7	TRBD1	TGTGCCAGCAGCTTACGATCACCGGGACAGGGTAAATCTGCCACCTACGAGCAGTACTTC	CASSLRSPGQGKSATYEQYF
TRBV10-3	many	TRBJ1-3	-	TGTGCCATCAGGACAGTATCTGGAAACACCATATATTTT	CAIRTVSGNTIYF
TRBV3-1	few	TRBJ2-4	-	TGTGCCAGCAGCCCAGGAGGACTGGAGGTGGCCAAAAACATTCAGTACTTC	CASSPGGLEVAKNIQYF
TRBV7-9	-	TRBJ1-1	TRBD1	TGTGCCAGCAGCTCCCTTGGACCGGACAGGGCATTTGAAGCTTTCTTT	CASSSLGPDRAFEAFF
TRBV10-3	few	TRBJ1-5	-	TGTGCCAGCCGCATTTCCGGGGATAGCAATCAGCCCCAGCATTTT	CASRISGDSNQPQHF
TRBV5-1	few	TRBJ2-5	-	TGCGCCAGCAGAGTCGCACGGCCCCAAGAGACCCAGTACTTC	CASRVARPQETQYF
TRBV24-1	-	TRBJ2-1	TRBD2	TGTGCCACCAGTGATACACTAGCGGGAGAACGGGCCAATGAGCAGTTCTTC	CATSDTLAGERANEQFF